This note documents a single T cell receptor (beta chain) sequence. Per the original data handling: Amplifying reference gene primers gave estimates of nucleated cell counts. TCRdb's table, derived via immunoSEQ multiplex PCR, lists solely in-frame clones and lacks some. V and J calls plus clone size are reproduced from that table; the DNA served to infer D and trimming. The sample shows under 150,000 clones, roughly 80% of them seen only once. These data originate in a study of blood T cell repertoires in COVID-19. About the research overall: The United States, Italy and Spain supplied acute and convalescent COVID-19 samples. Nucleic acid was either cDNA or gDNA, and it came from T cells, B-cell-depleted T cells, or PBMCs.

The V and J ends lost 4 bases and 7 bases, in that order; junction bases with no gene match: 5. The CDR3 sequence is 14 residues long. Germline CDR1 reads LGHDT; CDR2 reads YNNKEL (reference sequence). The rearrangement joins TRBV3-1 (or the pseudogene TRBV3-2) to TRBJ1-4; 8 bases agree with TRBD1. The sequencing input was peripheral blood. This receptor was taken from a human donor in a cohort sampled during active COVID-19. CDR3 bases: TGTGCCAGCAGCCCCAGGGGGCGAGGTGAAAAACTGTTTTTT. This codes for CASSPRGRGEKLFF.